This TCR beta chain was identified during a study of identical twins. Findings of the study overall: Beta out-of-frame sequences showed weaker excess twin sharing. Reduced insertions were recorded for abundant cord blood beta clonotypes, with no such pattern in memory repertoires.

About this clonotype: The antigen is unknown.

In germline, CDR1 is SGHAT, CDR2 FQNNGV. The J segment lost 7 bases and the V segment lost 2 bases, leaving 12 bases of the junction unmatched. This CDR3 comprises 18 residues. Unique molecular identifiers were present on the cDNA, and a universal primer site came from template switching. TCRdb re-analysed the 5' RACE reads in MiXCR, keeping a single row per CDR3 protein. The table has 500,000 to 650,000 distinct CDR3 sequences, 7.1% seen once. This same sample was also part of a study on yellow fever vaccine responses in identical twins.

The receptor's source is a young woman in good health. Sequencing input: PBMCs. The rearrangement uses TRBV11-2 and TRBJ2-1, with 12 nucleotides matching TRBD1. CDR3 in amino acids: CASSLRMTRDRGQNEQFF. The CDR3 DNA sequence: TGTGCCAGCAGCTTAAGGATGACCCGGGACAGGGGGCAGAATGAGCAGTTCTTC.